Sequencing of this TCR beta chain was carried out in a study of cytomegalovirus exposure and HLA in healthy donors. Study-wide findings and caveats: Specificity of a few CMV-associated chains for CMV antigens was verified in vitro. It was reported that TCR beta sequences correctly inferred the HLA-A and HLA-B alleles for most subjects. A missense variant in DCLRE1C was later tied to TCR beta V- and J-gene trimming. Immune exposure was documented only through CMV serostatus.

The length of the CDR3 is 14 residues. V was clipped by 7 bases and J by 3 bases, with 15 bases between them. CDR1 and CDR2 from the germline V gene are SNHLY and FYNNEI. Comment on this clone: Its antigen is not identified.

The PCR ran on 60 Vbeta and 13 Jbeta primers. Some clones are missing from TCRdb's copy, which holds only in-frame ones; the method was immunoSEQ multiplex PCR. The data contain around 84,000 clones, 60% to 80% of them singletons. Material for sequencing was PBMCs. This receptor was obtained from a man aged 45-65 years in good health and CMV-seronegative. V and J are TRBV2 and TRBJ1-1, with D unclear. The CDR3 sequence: CASKGGLGYTEAFF. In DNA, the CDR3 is TGTGCCAGCAAGGGCGGGTTGGGATACACTGAAGCTTTCTTT.